The 11 T cell receptor beta chains below come from one sample, sequenced in a study of T cells in narcolepsy. Profiling relied on immunoSEQ multiplex PCR, and the TCRdb table lists in-frame clones only, not all of them. The data hold 25,000 to 35,000 clones, with 75% to 85% observed a single time. The source material was CD45RA- memory CD4+ T cells from PBMCs. Receptor source: a human donor with narcolepsy.

V and J are TRBV6-4 and TRBJ2-7; unclear D gene. This CDR3 contains 12 residues. Trimming removed 2 bases from V and 2 bases from J, with 4 bases in between. CDR1 and CDR2 from the germline V gene are MRHNA and SNTAGT. CDR3 in amino acids: CASSDQPYEQYF. In DNA, the CDR3 is TGTGCCAGCAGTGACCAGCCCTACGAGCAGTACTTC.

The J gene is TRBJ1-4, the V gene TRBV5-6; D not resolved. The germline V gene has CDR1 SGHDT and CDR2 YYEEEE. The CDR3 length is 16 residues. Trimming took off 0 bases at V and 0 bases at J, with 9 bases between the two ends. The CDR3 coding sequence is TGTGCCAGCAGCTTGGGTCGAACCGCAACTAATGAAAAACTGTTTTTT. This encodes CASSLGRTATNEKLFF. The variable domain in full, completed from reference TRBV5-6 and TRBJ1-4, reads DAGVTQSPTHLIKTRGQQVTLRCSPKSGHDTVSWYQQALGQGPQFIFQYYEEEERQRGNFPDRFSGHQFPNYSSELNVNALLLGDSALYLCASSLGRTATNEKLFFGSGTQLSVL.

This chain joins TRBV7-2 and TRBJ1-1, with D possibly TRBD1 on 5 matching bases. The CDR3 runs 14 residues. Trimming took off 2 bases at V and 4 bases at J, with 11 bases between the two ends. The germline gives CDR1 SGHTA, CDR2 FQGNSA. The chain's CDR3 is CASSLRGRGTEAFF. For the CDR3, the DNA is TGTGCCAGCAGCTTAAGGGGCCGGGGCACTGAAGCTTTCTTT.

This chain links TRBV4-1 with TRBJ2-4, with 8 bases matching TRBD1. After removal of 0 bases from V and 0 bases from J, the junction contained 7 bases not matched to a gene. The length of the CDR3 is 18 residues. Germline values: CDR1 MGHRA, CDR2 YSYEKL. CDR3 region: CASSQEGQENLAKNIQYF. DNA for the CDR3: TGCGCCAGCAGCCAAGAGGGACAGGAGAATCTAGCCAAAAACATTCAGTACTTC.

A remark on this clone: An end of the junction does not agree with germline; a read error may underlie this. The chain has TRBV19 and TRBJ2-7, with 7 bases fitting TRBD1. CDR1 LNHDA and CDR2 SQIVND come from the germline V gene (reference sequence). This CDR3 comprises 14 residues. CDR3 coding DNA: TGTGCCAGTAGTTCCGGGACAGTCTCCTCCGAGCAGTACTTC. It codes for CASSSGTVSSEQYF. The variable domain in full, completed from reference TRBV19 and TRBJ2-7, reads DGGITQSPKYLFRKEGQNVTLSCEQNLNHDAMYWYRQDPGQGLRLIYYSQIVNDFQKGDIAEGYSVSREKKESFPLTVTSAQKNPTAFYLCASSSGTVSSEQYFGPGTRLTVT.

This clone has only one observation. The genes are TRBV28 and TRBJ2-2, with 9 bases identical to TRBD1. Unmatched junction bases numbered 9, after V lost 5 bases and J lost 5 bases. This CDR3 region has 16 residues. Per germline, CDR1 MDHEN and CDR2 SYDVKM. The CDR3 here is CASSPLRTGVTGELFF. The CDR3, as DNA: TGTGCCAGCAGTCCACTCCGGACAGGGGTAACCGGGGAGCTGTTTTTT.

The chain links TRBV4-2 to TRBJ1-3; TRBD1 agrees at 7 bases. In germline, CDR1 is LGHNA, CDR2 YNFKEQ. The junction had 17 bases not matched to a gene; V was cut back by 0 bases and J by 0 bases. The CDR3 covers 21 residues. The CDR3 sequence: CASSQEAPAGGLISSGNTIYF. In DNA, the CDR3 is TGTGCCAGCAGCCAAGAGGCTCCGGCAGGGGGACTGATAAGCTCTGGAAACACCATATATTTT.

The chain uses TRBV27 and TRBJ2-5; 15 bases are shared with TRBD2. V trimming: 5 bases; J trimming: 5 bases; junction bases outside the gene matches: 15. This CDR3 region has 19 residues. Germline CDR1 reads MNHEY; CDR2 reads SMNVEV (reference sequence). CDR3 residues: CASSHSGTSGGPGVETQYF. CDR3 bases: TGTGCCAGCAGTCATTCTGGGACTAGCGGGGGGCCTGGCGTGGAGACCCAGTACTTC.

The chain is built from TRBV6-1 and TRBJ2-5; 8 nucleotides agree with TRBD2. Germline-derived CDR1 and CDR2 are MNHNS and SASEGT. Trimming cost V 1 base and J 0 bases; bases outside gene matches: 7. This CDR3 region has 17 residues. CDR3 nucleotide sequence: TGTGCCAGCAGTGAAGTGCTCGGGGGGGGCTACCAAGAGACCCAGTACTTC. Amino acid sequence: CASSEVLGGGYQETQYF.

The J gene is TRBJ1-2, the V gene TRBV20-1, with D hard to call. The CDR3 runs to 11 residues. With 3 bases removed from V and 8 bases from J, the gap between germline ends came to 10 bases. Germline V gene lookup returns CDR1 DFQATT and CDR2 SNEGSKA (reference sequence). CDR3 sequence: CSASLITGYTF. Written as DNA, the CDR3 is TGCAGTGCTAGTCTCATAACCGGCTACACCTTC.

The CDR3: CASSLEGIRRMEQYF. The DNA for the CDR3 is TGTGCCAGCAGCTTGGAGGGGATCCGGAGGATGGAGCAGTACTTC. The chain carries TRBV5-4 and TRBJ2-7; TRBD1 or TRBD2 may be the D gene (5 bases each). CDR1 SGHNT and CDR2 YYREEE come from the germline V gene (reference sequence). The CDR3 length is 15 residues. V was shortened by 0 bases and J by 7 bases, with 17 bases between the two germline ends.